A single sample gave rise to the 25 T cell receptor beta chains below, sequenced in a study of a mutant IDH1 vaccine in newly diagnosed glioma. As for time point: baseline, week 1 (first vaccination visit). The treatment is: pre-vaccination baseline after standard-of-care therapy. Data came from immunoSEQ multiplex PCR; TCRdb stores just in-frame clones and leaves some out. This table has around 89,000 clones, 83% appearing once. The sample in question was PBMCs, obtained from a glioma patient treated with radiotherapy, temozolomide or both. The receptors here all came from a woman aged 45-65 years with glioma.

The chain employs TRBV7-8 and TRBJ1-6; 7 nucleotides align to TRBD1. The CDR3 covers 18 residues. The V and J ends lost 1 base and 0 bases, in that order; junction bases with no gene match: 6. The germline V gene has CDR1 SGHVS and CDR2 FQNEAQ. The CDR3 bases are TGTGCCAGCAGCTTAGAGAGGACAGGATACTCCTATAATTCACCCCTCCACTTT. Encoded protein: CASSLERTGYSYNSPLHF.

The V gene is TRBV25-1, the J gene TRBJ1-2; 8 bases align to TRBD1. The CDR3 contains 17 residues. V shed 4 bases, J shed 2 bases, and the junction held 12 bases outside the gene matches. In germline, CDR1 is MGHDK, CDR2 SYGVNS. The CDR3 reads CASSALRQGPGNYGYTF. The CDR3, as DNA: TGTGCCAGCAGTGCGCTCCGACAGGGGCCGGGGAACTATGGCTACACCTTC.

This chain joins TRBV5-1 and TRBJ1-5, with D perhaps matching TRBD1 (5 bases). V lost 0 bases to trimming and J lost 7 bases, with 11 bases between them. This CDR3 region has 14 residues. Germline lookup yields CDR1 SGHRS and CDR2 YFSETQ. The CDR3 spells CASSLGGADQPQHF. In DNA, the CDR3 is TGCGCCAGCAGCTTGGGAGGGGCAGACCAGCCCCAGCATTTT.

The chain recombines TRBV5-1 with TRBJ2-5, with 8 bases aligning to TRBD2. Germline CDR1 is SGHRS and CDR2 is YFSETQ. V lost 5 bases, J lost 5 bases, and 14 bases stayed unmatched. The CDR3 is 16 residues long. The CDR3 DNA sequence: TGCGCCAGCAGTCGGGATGCCGGGGGGGCCGGCGAGACCCAGTACTTC. Residues: CASSRDAGGAGETQYF.

This clone occurred a few times. The gene calls are TRBV5-1 and TRBJ1-1; no definite D call. The CDR3 spans 13 residues. The germline gives CDR1 SGHRS, CDR2 YFSETQ. V lost 0 bases and J 4 bases, leaving 7 bases between the germline ends. CDR3 nucleotides: TGCGCCAGCAGCTTGGAGGGTTCCACTGAAGCTTTCTTT. This sequence encodes CASSLEGSTEAFF.

The rearrangement links TRBV7-8 to TRBJ2-1, with D possibly matching TRBD2 (5 bases). The germline V gene encodes CDR1 SGHVS and CDR2 FQNEAQ. V dropped 4 bases and J dropped 10 bases, with 14 bases sitting between them. This CDR3 contains 13 residues. CDR3 protein: CASSSRAPREQFF. The CDR3 DNA reads TGTGCCAGCAGCTCGAGGGCCCCGCGAGAGCAGTTCTTC.

CDR3 sequence: CASHRQGGNTIYF. The CDR3 DNA reads as TGTGCCAGTCATCGACAGGGAGGAAACACCATATATTTT. This chain links TRBV27 with TRBJ1-3; 7 positions agree with TRBD1. This CDR3 spans 13 amino acids. Trimming took 9 bases from V and 4 from J; bases not matched to a gene: 6. Germline CDR1 and CDR2: MNHEY and SMNVEV (reference sequence).

The genes are TRBV5-1 and TRBJ1-4, with D possibly being TRBD1 (6 bases). This CDR3 has 16 amino acids. V lost 0 bases to trimming and J lost 3 bases, with 12 bases between them. In germline, CDR1 is SGHRS, CDR2 YFSETQ. CDR3 residues: CASSLGHAGANEKLFF. In nucleotides, the CDR3 is TGCGCCAGCAGCTTGGGTCATGCAGGGGCTAATGAAAAACTGTTTTTT.

This clone was detected only once. CDR3 sequence: CASSARLAGLPDTQYF. The DNA for the CDR3 is TGTGCCAGCAGCGCCCGACTAGCGGGGCTTCCGGATACGCAGTATTTT. V and J are TRBV7-2 and TRBJ2-3; 11 bases are a match to TRBD2. The CDR3 length is 16 residues. With 5 bases clipped from V and 6 bases from J, the junction kept 10 bases outside the gene matches. In germline, CDR1 is SGHTA, CDR2 FQGNSA.

The V call is TRBV5-1, the J call TRBJ2-3, with D unclear. Germline CDR1 is SGHRS and CDR2 is YFSETQ. V gave up 7 bases and J gave up 1 base, with 13 bases separating them. CDR3 length: 14 residues. The CDR3 region has the DNA TGCGCCAGCGCCGATGTCCAAGGCACAGATACGCAGTATTTT. It is translated as CASADVQGTDTQYF.

The genes are TRBV28 and TRBJ1-2; 10 positions match TRBD1. The V gene end was trimmed by 5 bases and the J gene end by 4 bases; junction bases not matched to a gene: 7. The CDR3 has 15 residues. Germline CDR1 reads MDHEN; CDR2 reads SYDVKM. The CDR3 DNA sequence: TGTGCCAGCAGTCCGCAGACAGGGGGCGGCTATGGCTACACCTTC. Translating gives CASSPQTGGGYGYTF.

This clone was detected a few times. The V call is TRBV5-4, the J call TRBJ2-3; 7 bases are a match to TRBD1. Germline assignment: CDR1 SGHNT and CDR2 YYREEE (reference sequence). V lost 4 bases, J lost 4 bases, and 9 bases stayed unmatched. The CDR3 sequence is 15 residues long. In DNA, the CDR3 is TGTGCCAGCAGCGCCACACAGAGGGGGCCAGATACGCAGTATTTT. Translation gives CASSATQRGPDTQYF.

The V call is TRBV29-1, the J call TRBJ2-3; D not resolved. CDR3 size: 17 residues. Germline-derived CDR1 and CDR2 are SQVTM and ANQGSEA. V lost 7 bases to trimming and J lost 4 bases, with 27 bases between them. This CDR3 is CSAAVGRTRRHADTQYF. In DNA form, the CDR3 reads TGCAGCGCGGCCGTGGGTAGGACCCGAAGGCATGCAGATACGCAGTATTTT.

As regards this clone: The junction does not match germline at one end; this may be a read error. The J gene is TRBJ2-5, the V gene TRBV30, with unresolved D. There are 10 residues in the CDR3. Germline loops: CDR1 GTSNPN, CDR2 SVGIG (reference sequence). The CDR3 region has the DNA TGTGCCTGGGGTCAAGAGACCCGGTACTTC. It codes for CAWGQETRYF. The whole variable domain, remainder taken from reference TRBV30 and TRBJ2-5, is SQTIHQWPATLVQPVGSPLSLECTVEGTSNPNLYWYRQAAGRGLQLLFYSVGIGQISSEVPQNLSASRPQDRQFILSSKKLLLSDSGFYLCAWGQETRYFGPGTRLLVL.

The chain recombines TRBV5-8 with TRBJ1-2; maybe TRBD1 (6 bases). V shed 4 bases and J shed 9 bases, with 19 bases lying between them. The CDR3 is made up of 14 amino acids. Germline values: CDR1 SGHTS, CDR2 YDEGEE. CDR3 DNA sequence: TGTGCCAGCAGCCAGGGGACCGCCGACTTGAGCTACACCTTC. Translation: CASSQGTADLSYTF.

The V gene is TRBV11-2, the J gene TRBJ1-1; no firm D call. V was clipped by 0 bases and J by 8 bases, with 13 bases between them. The CDR3 is 14 residues long. Germline V lookup: CDR1 SGHAT, CDR2 FQNNGV. CDR3 sequence: CASSLDEFSWEAFF. The CDR3 region has the DNA TGTGCCAGCAGCTTAGATGAGTTCTCTTGGGAAGCTTTCTTT.

This chain joins TRBV7-6 and TRBJ1-3; no reliable D call. The CDR3 extends over 15 amino acids. V was pared by 5 bases and J by 2 bases, with 13 bases between. Germline V gene lookup returns CDR1 SGHVS and CDR2 FNYEAQ. The CDR3 protein is CASSPTDDPGNTIYF. DNA of the CDR3: TGTGCCAGCAGCCCGACTGATGACCCTGGAAACACCATATATTTT.

This clone came up a few times. Germline is not matched at one junction end, which may reflect a read error. This chain connects TRBV7-7 to TRBJ1-5; the D gene is possibly TRBD1 (5 bases). Looked up from germline, CDR1 is SSHAT and CDR2 is FNYEAQ (reference sequence). This CDR3 is built from 19 residues. CDR3 residues: CASSFSPTRDGGTHQPQHF. The DNA for the CDR3 is TGTGCTAGCAGCTTCTCCCCCACCAGGGACGGAGGGACCCATCAGCCCCAGCATTTT.

This clone was counted only a few times. The J gene is TRBJ2-7, the V gene TRBV19; D is unclear. The germline V and J ends were trimmed by 7 bases and 6 bases, with 13 bases remaining between them. This CDR3 spans 12 amino acids. Germline CDR1 is LNHDA and CDR2 is SQIVND (reference sequence). The CDR3 spells CASMGFGSEQYF. CDR3 sequence (DNA): TGTGCCAGTATGGGGTTTGGATCCGAGCAGTACTTC.

J is TRBJ1-4 and V is TRBV29-1; the D is unclear. The CDR3 contains 11 residues. Trimming removed 5 bases from V and 7 bases from J, with 8 bases in between. Germline loops: CDR1 SQVTM, CDR2 ANQGSEA. The CDR3 bases are TGCAGCGTTCTGGAGTCTGAAAAACTGTTTTTT. Amino acids: CSVLESEKLFF.

This chain connects TRBV27 to TRBJ1-1, with 7 bases that match TRBD1. The CDR3 runs to 14 residues. Losses at the gene ends were 4 bases for V and 4 bases for J; bases not matched to a gene: 6. Germline V CDR1 and CDR2: MNHEY, SMNVEV (reference sequence). The CDR3 coding sequence is TGTGCCAGCAGTTACGGGGACAGCGGCACTGAAGCTTTCTTT. Translating it yields CASSYGDSGTEAFF.

The chain employs TRBV11-2 and TRBJ1-3, with D unclear. Germline V gene lookup returns CDR1 SGHAT and CDR2 FQNNGV. There are 14 residues in the CDR3. The V end lost 5 bases, the J end lost 1 base, and 9 bases lay between the germline ends. CDR3: CASSLGISGNTIYF. The DNA for the CDR3 is TGTGCCAGCAGCCTCGGGATATCTGGAAACACCATATATTTT.

This clone is medium-sized by share. V and J are TRBV10-3 and TRBJ2-1; 7 bases are a match to TRBD2. J gave up 2 bases and V 4 bases, and 8 bases lay outside the gene matches. CDR3 size: 16 residues. Germline V gene lookup returns CDR1 ENHRY and CDR2 SYGVKD. This CDR3 reads CAISVRVAGPYNEQFF. CDR3 nucleotide sequence: TGTGCCATCAGTGTTCGAGTAGCGGGCCCCTACAATGAGCAGTTCTTC.

The CDR3 region has the DNA TGTGCCAGCAGCGTCACGCACGCCCATGAAAAACTGTTTTTT. This gives the protein CASSVTHAHEKLFF. V and J are TRBV9 and TRBJ1-4; D is ambiguous. The V end was cut by 2 bases, the J end by 6 bases, with 11 bases between. In germline, CDR1 is SGDLS, CDR2 YYNGEE. The CDR3 has 14 amino acids.

The chain employs TRBV5-4 and TRBJ1-3; no clear D. V gave up 1 base and J gave up 4 bases, with 15 bases separating them. Germline CDR1 is SGHNT and CDR2 is YYREEE (reference sequence). CDR3 length: 16 amino acids. DNA of the CDR3: TGTGCCAGCAGCTTGAAGTTCCCGGGGTCCGGAAACACCATATATTTT. This codes for CASSLKFPGSGNTIYF.